The rows below give T cell receptor beta chains drawn from one sample of a study of T cells in Graves' hyperthyroidism and ophthalmopathy. TCRdb analysed the multiplex PCR reads with MiXCR anew, one entry per CDR3 protein. The profile shows about 420,000 distinct CDR3 sequences, roughly an eighth of them singletons. Material for sequencing was blood. The receptors originated from a woman aged 18-30 years with Graves' hyperthyroidism. Each CDR3 is given with its conserved first and last residue. A D gene is named only where the DNA matches it firmly. Rows give clone size only sometimes, using once, few, many, or a class for an expanded clone.

D gene	V gene	clone size	J gene	CDR3 DNA	CDR3 protein
TRBD2	TRBV6-2/TRBV6-3	NA	TRBJ2-3	TGTGCCAGCAGTTACGGGCTAGCGGGAGGGCCGGAAGATACGCAGTATTTT	CASSYGLAGGPEDTQYF
TRBD2	TRBV9	NA	TRBJ2-1	TGTGCCAGCAGCGTAGGGGCTAGCGGGATCTCGTACAATGAGCAGTTCTTC	CASSVGASGISYNEQFF
NA	TRBV5-1	many	TRBJ1-1	TGCGCCAGCAGCTTGGCCCTCGACAGGAACACTGAAGCTTTCTTT	CASSLALDRNTEAFF
NA	TRBV30	many	TRBJ2-3	TGTGCCTGGGCTTCTAGCACAGATACGCAGTATTTT	CAWASSTDTQYF
NA	TRBV5-1	many	TRBJ2-7	TGCGCCAGCAGCTTGGGGGGGATCCTCCCCCACGAGCAGTACTTC	CASSLGGILPHEQYF
TRBD1	TRBV4-1	NA	TRBJ1-6	TGCGCCAGCAGCCAATTAACAGGGGGGGATTCACCCCTCCACTTT	CASSQLTGGDSPLHF
NA	TRBV15	many	TRBJ2-5	TGTGCCACCAGCAGATGGGCCGAGGGGGAGACCCAGTACTTC	CATSRWAEGETQYF
TRBD2	TRBV18	NA	TRBJ2-2	TGTGCCAGCTCACATAGCGGGCTGAACACCGGGGAGCTGTTTTTT	CASSHSGLNTGELFF
TRBD1	TRBV28	many	TRBJ1-3	TGTGCCAGCAGCCAGACAGGGGCCCGCGGAAACACCATATATTTT	CASSQTGARGNTIYF
TRBD2	TRBV13	NA	TRBJ2-2	TGTGCCAGCAGCTCGAAGCTAGCGGAAAACACCGGGGAGCTGTTTTTT	CASSSKLAENTGELFF
TRBD2	TRBV7-3	many	TRBJ2-1	TGTGCCAGCAGCTTATGGACCGGGACTAGCGAAAATGAGCAGTTCTTC	CASSLWTGTSENEQFF
NA	TRBV27	many	TRBJ1-1	TGTGCCAGCAGTTTATCTGACCTGAACACTGAAGCTTTCTTT	CASSLSDLNTEAFF
TRBD1	TRBV2	many	TRBJ2-7	TGTGCCAGATCGCAGGGGGCAGATTACGAGCAGTACTTC	CARSQGADYEQYF
NA	TRBV3-1	many	TRBJ1-1	TGTGCCAGCAGCCGCGCCCCGGGAGGGAACACTGAAGCTTTCTTT	CASSRAPGGNTEAFF
NA	TRBV20-1	many	TRBJ2-3	TGCAGTGCTAGTGCGGCGGAGCGCACAGATACGCAGTATTTT	CSASAAERTDTQYF
TRBD2	TRBV12-3/TRBV12-4	many	TRBJ2-2	TGTGCCAGCAGTTCTACTAGCGGGAGGACCGGGGAGCTGTTTTTT	CASSSTSGRTGELFF
NA	TRBV18	few	TRBJ1-6	TGTGCCAGCTCCTATGCCGTACAGGCCGTGGGGGATTCACCCCTCCACTTT	CASSYAVQAVGDSPLHF
TRBD1	TRBV4-2	few	TRBJ1-1	TGTGCCAGCAGCCAAGATGGAGACAGGGTTAACACTGAAGCTTTCTTT	CASSQDGDRVNTEAFF
TRBD1	TRBV27	NA	TRBJ2-2	TGTGCCAGCGGGCCCCGGGGACAGTCTTACGGGGAGCTGTTTTTT	CASGPRGQSYGELFF
NA	TRBV28	many	TRBJ2-7	TGTGCCAGCAGTCTCGAGGGGTACTACGAGCAGTACTTC	CASSLEGYYEQYF
TRBD2	TRBV5-1	NA	TRBJ2-2	TGCGCCAGCAGCCCGGGACTAGCGGGAGCGAACACCGGGGAGCTGTTTTTT	CASSPGLAGANTGELFF
TRBD1	TRBV20-1	many	TRBJ2-1	TGCAGTGCAACTAATCCGGGACAGGGGGATTTTGTCAATGAGCAGTTCTTC	CSATNPGQGDFVNEQFF
TRBD1	TRBV10-2	NA	TRBJ2-6	TGCGCCAGCAGTGTATCGGCAGGGGGCTCTGGGGCCAACGTCCTGACTTTC	CASSVSAGGSGANVLTF
NA	TRBV20-1	many	TRBJ2-5	TGCAGTGCCGAGAGGACAGTTCAAGAGACCCAGTACTTC	CSAERTVQETQYF
NA	TRBV10-3	many	TRBJ1-2	TGTGCCATCAGTGAGTCAGCAATTCCCTATGGCTACACCTTC	CAISESAIPYGYTF
NA	TRBV9	NA	TRBJ1-3	TGTGCCAGCAGCGTAGGTGGCAGCTCTGGAAACACCATATATTTT	CASSVGGSSGNTIYF
NA	TRBV7-9	NA	TRBJ1-4	TGTGCCAGCAGCTTAGCCGCAGGCGATGAAAAACTGTTTTTT	CASSLAAGDEKLFF